This is a list of T cell receptor beta chains from one sample in a study of human T cells and chemical hapten exposure. MiXCR was run by TCRdb on the RACE reads, yielding one entry per CDR3 protein. This table has about 49,000 distinct CDR3 sequences, approximately 9.1% appearing once. Sequences were derived from whole blood, sampled in connection with sensitization to the hapten diphenylcyclopropenone (DPC). These receptors all come from a woman aged 50 to 65 with alopecia areata. Some clones in this sample may be carry-over from other donors' samples. CDR3s include the opening cysteine and the closing phenylalanine or tryptophan. A D gene is named only where the DNA matches it firmly. Some rows mark clone size as missing; the rest say once, few, many or name a class of expanded clone.

J gene,V gene,D gene,clone size,CDR3 DNA,CDR3 protein
TRBJ1-1,TRBV28,.,.,TGTGCCAGCCGCAAAGGGAGGACTGAAGCTTTCTTT,CASRKGRTEAFF
TRBJ2-5,TRBV28,TRBD2,many,TGTGCCAGCAGCCCTCGAACTAGCGGGAGGGAGACCCAGTACTTC,CASSPRTSGRETQYF
TRBJ1-3,TRBV20-1,.,many,TGCAGTGCCCCCCGCGACGGATCTCTGGCAAACACCATATATTTT,CSAPRDGSLANTIYF
TRBJ1-2,TRBV4-3,.,many,TGCGCCAGCAGCCAAGTTTTGGGCCTACGCTATGGCTACACCTTC,CASSQVLGLRYGYTF
TRBJ1-5,TRBV28,.,.,TGTGCCAGCAACCAGGGTTTTCAGCCCCAGCATTTT,CASNQGFQPQHF
TRBJ1-2,TRBV15,.,many,TGTGCCACCAGCAGAGATTTAGAACAGCTTAACTATGGCTACACCTTC,CATSRDLEQLNYGYTF
TRBJ2-1,TRBV11-1,TRBD2,many,TGTGCCAGCAGTCCGGGGTCAGGACTAGCGGGAGCTGAGCAGTTCTTC,CASSPGSGLAGAEQFF
TRBJ2-1,TRBV12-3/TRBV12-4,.,many,TGTGCCAGCACCCCACGGGTGGGAGTTTACAATGAGCAGTTCTTC,CASTPRVGVYNEQFF
TRBJ1-1,TRBV29-1,TRBD1,many,TGCAGCATGGGACAGGGAGCGGAAGCTTTCTTT,CSMGQGAEAFF
TRBJ2-1,TRBV20-1,TRBD2,.,TGCAGTGCTAGAGCTAGCGGGCTGACCTACAATGAGCAGTTCTTC,CSARASGLTYNEQFF
TRBJ1-5,TRBV28,.,many,TGTGCCAGCAGTTTTACCGATTATAGCAATCAGCCCCAGCATTTT,CASSFTDYSNQPQHF
TRBJ1-1,TRBV6-4,.,.,TGTGCCAGCAGTGACTCGAGTTCGAACACTGAAGCTTTCTTT,CASSDSSSNTEAFF
TRBJ1-5,TRBV21-1,.,many,TGTGCCAGCAGCTCATCAAGGGAAGTAAATCAGCCCCAGCATTTT,CASSSSREVNQPQHF
TRBJ2-7,TRBV4-2,.,many,TGTGCCAGCAGCCGTGAGCCCGGACGGGGCTACGAGCAGTACTTC,CASSREPGRGYEQYF
TRBJ1-2,TRBV20-1,.,few,TGCAGTGCTAGGGGCAGGGTGGATGGCTACACCTTC,CSARGRVDGYTF
TRBJ1-6,TRBV5-4,.,few,TGTGCCAGCAGCTTGGACGGGGCCCGTTCACCCCTCCACTTT,CASSLDGARSPLHF
TRBJ1-5,TRBV19,.,few,TGTGCCACCAAACCCGGGCATATAAATCAGCCCCAGCATTTT,CATKPGHINQPQHF
TRBJ2-2,TRBV4-1,TRBD2,many,TGCGCCAGCAGCCAAGGGCCCGGACTAGCGGGAGCAGGGACCGGGGAGCTGTTTTTT,CASSQGPGLAGAGTGELFF
TRBJ2-7,TRBV11-2,.,many,TGTGCCAGCAAAAGGACCGATCTGAACTCCTACGAGCAGTACTTC,CASKRTDLNSYEQYF
TRBJ2-2,TRBV29-1,.,many,TGCAGCGTTGAAGAGTCTTTTGGCCGAAGGGAGCTGTTTTTT,CSVEESFGRRELFF
TRBJ1-3,TRBV25-1,TRBD1,many,TGTGCCAGCAGTCCGACAGGGGGTGGAAACACCATATATTTT,CASSPTGGGNTIYF
TRBJ2-1,TRBV7-2,TRBD1,.,TGTGCCAGCATCGTCGACAGGGGCTACAATGAGCAGTTCTTC,CASIVDRGYNEQFF
TRBJ1-1,TRBV12-3/TRBV12-4,TRBD1,many,TGTGCCAGCAGATTACTCCTAAGACCGTGGGACAGGAACACTGAAGCTTTCTTT,CASRLLLRPWDRNTEAFF
TRBJ2-1,TRBV2,.,few,TGTGCCAGCCATCCCCGCCGGGAGCGGAACTACAATGAGCAGTTCTTC,CASHPRRERNYNEQFF
TRBJ1-1,TRBV29-1,.,.,TGCAGCGTTGTGAACGATTTGAACACTGAAGCTTTCTTT,CSVVNDLNTEAFF
TRBJ1-2,TRBV7-9,.,many,TGTGCCAGCAGCTCCCAAATGAACTATGGCTACACCTTC,CASSSQMNYGYTF
TRBJ2-7,TRBV28,.,many,TGTGCCAGCAGTTTATCGGCAGGGAGTCGCGAGCAGTACTTC,CASSLSAGSREQYF
TRBJ2-3,TRBV5-5,.,many,TGTGCCAGCAGCCCCCTCCAGGTTGACCTCACAGATACGCAGTATTTT,CASSPLQVDLTDTQYF
TRBJ2-7,TRBV4-1,TRBD1,.,TGCGCCAGCAGCCAAGAGGGGGACAGCTCCTACGAGCAGTACTTC,CASSQEGDSSYEQYF
TRBJ2-1,TRBV12-3/TRBV12-4,.,few,TGTGCCAGCAGTTTAAGGAGGGGAGGAGCCTACAATGAGCAGTTCTTC,CASSLRRGGAYNEQFF
TRBJ2-4,TRBV6-6,TRBD1,many,TGTGCCAGCAGTAACGGACAGGGTGGGTCTCCAGCCAAAAACATTCAGTACTTC,CASSNGQGGSPAKNIQYF
TRBJ1-5,TRBV18,.,many,TGTGCCAGCTCAGGAGATCAATCCCAGCCCCAGCATTTT,CASSGDQSQPQHF
TRBJ1-1,TRBV2,.,.,TGTGCCAGCAGCGCCCAACGGAACACTGAAGCTTTCTTT,CASSAQRNTEAFF
TRBJ2-1,TRBV30,TRBD2,.,TGTGCCTGGAGTGAGGGACTAGCGGGAGTCAATGAGCAGTTCTTC,CAWSEGLAGVNEQFF
TRBJ2-7,TRBV30,.,.,TGTGCCTGGAGTCTTGGGACTCCCTACGAGCAGTACTTC,CAWSLGTPYEQYF
TRBJ2-2,TRBV29-1,TRBD2,.,TGCAGCGTTGAAACGCTAGCGGGCACCGGGGAGCTGTTTTTT,CSVETLAGTGELFF
TRBJ2-3,TRBV19,TRBD1,.,TGTGCCAGTAGTGCTCGTTGGACAGGGGACCTTAGCACAGATACGCAGTATTTT,CASSARWTGDLSTDTQYF
TRBJ2-1,TRBV7-2,.,many,TGTGCCAGCAGCTTAGTCCTGATAGAGCAGTTCTTC,CASSLVLIEQFF
TRBJ2-6,TRBV20-1,.,few,TGCAGTGCTAGAGATCGGTCAGGGGGGAGCTCTGGGGCCAACGTCCTGACTTTC,CSARDRSGGSSGANVLTF
TRBJ2-1,TRBV11-2,.,.,TGTGCCAGCAGGCAGACAGTTTGGCAGTTCTTC,CASRQTVWQFF
TRBJ2-7,TRBV6-2/TRBV6-3,.,many,TGTGCCAGCCGGGACACCTCCTACGAGCAGTACTTC,CASRDTSYEQYF
TRBJ2-2,TRBV5-6,.,many,TGTGCCAGCAGCTTATTGAGGTCCGGGGAGCTGTTTTTT,CASSLLRSGELFF
TRBJ2-3,TRBV11-2,.,many,TGTGCCAGCAGCTCTCCGAGCCGGTTCTCAGATACGCAGTATTTT,CASSSPSRFSDTQYF
TRBJ2-1,TRBV27,.,many,TGTGCCAGCAGTCTGGCTAGGGGAAGAAGCTCCTACAATGAGCAGTTCTTC,CASSLARGRSSYNEQFF
TRBJ2-4,TRBV20-1,.,many,TGCAGTGCTGCTAGCAAACCGGAGGGAGCCAAAAACATTCAGTACTTC,CSAASKPEGAKNIQYF
TRBJ1-5,TRBV2,TRBD1,many,TGTGCCAGCAGTCATAGGGGGCAGAGGGATCAGCCCCAGCATTTT,CASSHRGQRDQPQHF
TRBJ1-3,TRBV7-2,.,many,TGTGCCAGCAGCTTAGACTTTCTCAATCCCGGGATATATTTT,CASSLDFLNPGIYF
TRBJ2-7,TRBV18,.,few,TGTGCCAGCTCACCTACCCAGGGTTTGCAGTACTTC,CASSPTQGLQYF